This T cell receptor beta chain was observed in a study of blood T cell repertoires in COVID-19. The overall study: Collection of acute and convalescent COVID-19 samples took place in the United States, Italy and Spain. From T cells, B-cell-depleted T cells, or PBMCs came the material, which was cDNA or gDNA.

Methods used by the authors: Estimates of nucleated cell counts were drawn from the amplification of reference gene primers. Assay: immunoSEQ multiplex PCR; the TCRdb copy retains only in-frame clones and omits some. The V and J calls and clone size come from that table; D and trimming were worked out from the DNA. The data hold roughly 200,000 clones, with 80% observed a single time. V was pared by 5 bases and J by 4 bases, with 17 bases between. The length of the CDR3 is 16 residues. The germline CDR1 and CDR2 sequences are SEHNR and FQNEAQ (reference sequence). This receptor was obtained from a woman in her 70s with acute or convalescent COVID-19. V gene TRBV7-9 combines with J gene TRBJ2-2; D may be TRBD2 (5 bases). What was sequenced was peripheral blood. The CDR3 is CASSPDSPRGTGELFF. CDR3 sequence (DNA): TGTGCCAGCAGCCCGGACTCACCCCGAGGCACCGGGGAGCTGTTTTTT. The full variable domain, in which reference TRBV7-9 and TRBJ2-2 provide the parts outside the CDR3, is DTGVSQNPRHKITKRGQNVTFRCDPISEHNRLYWYRQTLGQGPEFLTYFQNEAQLEKSRLLSDRFSAERPKGSFSTLEIQRTEQGDSAMYLCASSPDSPRGTGELFFGEGSRLTVL.